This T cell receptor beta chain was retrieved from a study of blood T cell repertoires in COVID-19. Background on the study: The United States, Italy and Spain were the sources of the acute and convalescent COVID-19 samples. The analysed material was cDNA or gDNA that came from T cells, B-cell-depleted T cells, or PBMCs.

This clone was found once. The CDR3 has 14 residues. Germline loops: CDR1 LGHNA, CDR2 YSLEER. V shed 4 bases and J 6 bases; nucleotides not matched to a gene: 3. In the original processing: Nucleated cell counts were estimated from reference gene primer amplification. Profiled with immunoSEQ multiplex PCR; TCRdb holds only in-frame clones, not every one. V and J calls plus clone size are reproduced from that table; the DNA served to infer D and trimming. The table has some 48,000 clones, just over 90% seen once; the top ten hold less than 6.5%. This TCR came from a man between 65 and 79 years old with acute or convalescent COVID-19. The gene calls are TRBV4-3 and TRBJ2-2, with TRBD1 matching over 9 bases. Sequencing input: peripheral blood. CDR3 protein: CASSLRTGAGELFF. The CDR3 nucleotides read TGCGCCAGCAGCCTAAGGACAGGGGCCGGGGAGCTGTTTTTT.